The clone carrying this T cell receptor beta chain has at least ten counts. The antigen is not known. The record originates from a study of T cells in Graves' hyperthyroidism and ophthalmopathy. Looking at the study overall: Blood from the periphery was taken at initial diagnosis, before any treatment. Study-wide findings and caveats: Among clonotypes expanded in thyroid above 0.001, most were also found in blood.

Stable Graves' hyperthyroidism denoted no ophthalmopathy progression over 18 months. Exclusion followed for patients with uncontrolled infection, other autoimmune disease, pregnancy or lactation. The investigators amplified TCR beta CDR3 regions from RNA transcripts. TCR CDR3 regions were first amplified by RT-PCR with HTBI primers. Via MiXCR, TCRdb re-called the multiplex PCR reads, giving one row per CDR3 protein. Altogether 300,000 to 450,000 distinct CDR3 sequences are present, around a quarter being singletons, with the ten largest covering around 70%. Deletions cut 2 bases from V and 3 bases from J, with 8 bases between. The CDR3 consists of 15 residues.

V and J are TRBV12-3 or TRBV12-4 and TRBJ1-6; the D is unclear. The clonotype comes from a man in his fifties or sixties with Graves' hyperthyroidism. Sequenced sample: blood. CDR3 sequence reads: CASSLTANYNSPLHF. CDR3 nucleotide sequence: TGTGCCAGCAGTTTAACAGCTAACTATAATTCACCCCTCCACTTT.